This T cell receptor (beta chain) comes out of a study of sequential checkpoint blockade in melanoma. For the study at large: Each arm's sequence ended with maintenance nivolumab.

The treatment here: randomized to nivolumab then ipilimumab (arm A) or the reverse (arm B). Profiled with immunoSEQ multiplex PCR; TCRdb holds only in-frame clones, not every one. The sample contains under 25,000 clones, around 75% of which appear only once. Losses at the gene ends were 3 bases for V and 5 bases for J; bases not matched to a gene: 5. CDR1 SGHAT and CDR2 FQDESV come from the germline V gene (reference sequence). The CDR3 covers 15 residues. This chain connects TRBV11-1 to TRBJ1-1; 11 bases line up with TRBD1. This sequence was found in a human donor with melanoma. The sequences come from CD8+ T cells sorted from blood (inferred from file names), collected from a patient given nivolumab and ipilimumab in sequence. DNA for the CDR3: TGTGCCAGCAGCTTGGCCGGGACAGGGGGGACTGAAGCTTTCTTT. It is translated as CASSLAGTGGTEAFF.